Below are 30 T cell receptor beta chains sequenced from a single sample in a study of beta chain features in type 1 diabetes. Study-wide findings and caveats: The study found moderately but significantly shorter TCRB CDR3s in all four CD4+ subsets of Type 1 diabetes patients.

These receptors have no identified antigens. Isolated RNA was reverse transcribed in full, so expressed TCRB transcripts were sequenced. Assay: immunoSEQ multiplex PCR; the TCRdb copy retains only in-frame clones and omits some. The sample contains approximately 170,000 clones, about 7.8% of which appear only once. What was sequenced was central memory CD4+ T cells from blood. Receptors originate from a woman in her thirties or forties with type 1 diabetes.

The chain recombines TRBV5-1 with TRBJ2-1; 10 bases are shared with TRBD1. With 2 bases clipped from V and 2 bases from J, the junction kept 10 bases outside the gene matches. This CDR3 contains 18 residues. Per germline, CDR1 SGHRS and CDR2 YFSETQ. In DNA, the CDR3 is TGCGCCAGCAGCTTTCAACCGGGACAGGGGTTTACCTACAATGAGCAGTTCTTC. Translating gives CASSFQPGQGFTYNEQFF.

The CDR3 loop reads CASSLQGLGNEQFF. The CDR3 DNA follows: TGTGCCAGCAGCTTACAGGGCTTAGGGAATGAGCAGTTCTTC. V is TRBV7-9 and J is TRBJ2-1, with a tentative D call TRBD1 (5 bases). The V gene's germline CDR1 is SEHNR and CDR2 FQNEAQ (reference sequence). There are 14 residues in the CDR3. V was cut by 2 bases and J by 7 bases, with 12 bases left in between.

The chain uses TRBV7-2 and TRBJ1-4; D is undetermined. The CDR3 covers 15 residues. V lost 5 bases to trimming and J lost 7 bases, with 17 bases between them. The germline CDR1 and CDR2 sequences are SGHTA and FQGNSA. Here the CDR3 reads CASSQSAGFGEKLFF. Here the CDR3 DNA reads TGTGCCAGCAGCCAGAGCGCGGGCTTCGGTGAAAAACTGTTTTTT.

In this sample, this clone turned up a few times. V gene TRBV12-5 combines with J gene TRBJ1-3; tentatively, D is TRBD1 (6 bases). V shed 6 bases and J shed 6 bases, with 9 bases lying between them. This CDR3 has 12 amino acids. Germline V gene sequence: CDR1 LGHNT, CDR2 FRNRAP. CDR3 nucleotide sequence: TGTGCTAGTGGGAACAGGGAAAACACCATATATTTT. Encoded protein: CASGNRENTIYF.

This clone was seen at least ten times. The chain combines TRBV4-1 with TRBJ1-2; 7 bases are shared with TRBD1. The CDR3 runs 15 residues. Germline lookup yields CDR1 MGHRA and CDR2 YSYEKL. J lost 8 bases, V lost 5 bases, and 14 bases had no gene match. This chain's CDR3 is CASSVPGQTRGGYTF. CDR3 sequence (DNA): TGCGCCAGCAGCGTACCGGGACAGACTCGAGGAGGCTACACCTTC.

The chain carries TRBV2 and TRBJ1-5; D remains ambiguous. There are 14 residues in the CDR3. V lost 4 bases, J lost 6 bases, and 13 bases lay in between. The V gene's germline CDR1 is SNHLY and CDR2 FYNNEI. The CDR3 coding sequence is TGTGCCAGCAGTGGCCTTGAGGGAGGTCAGCCCCAGCATTTT. Its protein product is CASSGLEGGQPQHF.

The J gene is TRBJ2-7, the V gene TRBV29-1; 8 bases line up with TRBD2. The CDR3 is 11 residues long. CDR1 is SQVTM, CDR2 ANQGSEA, per germline. J gave up 4 bases and V 6 bases, and 2 bases lay outside the gene matches. CDR3 protein: CSVGTSYEQYF. DNA of the CDR3: TGCAGCGTGGGGACTAGTTACGAGCAGTACTTC.

The chain combines TRBV5-1 with TRBJ2-1, with D possibly being TRBD1 (5 bases). CDR1 SGHRS and CDR2 YFSETQ come from the germline V gene. Trimming shortened V by 0 bases and J by 4 bases, and 8 bases separated the two germline ends. The length of the CDR3 is 14 residues. Here the CDR3 DNA reads TGCGCCAGCAGCTTGGACAGGTCTTACAATGAGCAGTTCTTC. Protein product: CASSLDRSYNEQFF.

The CDR3 protein is CASTSHGQFQETQYF. In nucleotides, the CDR3 is TGTGCCAGCACCTCCCACGGACAGTTTCAAGAGACCCAGTACTTC. The chain couples TRBV2 to TRBJ2-5; tentatively, D is TRBD1 (6 bases). The CDR3 runs to 15 residues. Germline CDR1 and CDR2: SNHLY and FYNNEI. V was pared by 7 bases and J by 2 bases, with 17 bases between.

A few counts support this clone. CDR3 DNA: TGTGCCAGCAGTTCCCACCCGCGCGAGCAGTTCTTC. This sequence encodes CASSSHPREQFF. This rearrangement joins TRBV6-5 to TRBJ2-1, with D uncertain. The germline V gene has CDR1 MNHEY and CDR2 SVGAGI. The CDR3 is made up of 12 amino acids. V was trimmed by 4 bases and J by 10 bases, leaving 11 bases between them.

The chain combines TRBV9 with TRBJ2-7, with a weak D call TRBD1 (5 bases). V lost 2 bases, J lost 4 bases, and 16 bases lay in between. The CDR3 is 15 amino acids. Germline-derived CDR1 and CDR2 are SGDLS and YYNGEE. The CDR3 is CASSVGQGSGYEQYF. Written as DNA, the CDR3 is TGTGCCAGCAGCGTCGGTCAGGGTAGTGGATACGAGCAGTACTTC.

The chain uses TRBV28 and TRBJ1-2; TRBD1 is a possible D gene (5 bases). Deletions cut 6 bases from V and 8 bases from J, with 16 bases between. The CDR3 length is 13 residues. Per the germline V gene, CDR1 is MDHEN and CDR2 is SYDVKM. This CDR3 reads CASRRSGQYGYTF. The CDR3 coding sequence is TGTGCCAGCAGGCGCTCCGGACAATACGGCTACACCTTC.

The chain has TRBV15 and TRBJ2-7, with 7 bases that match TRBD1. CDR3 size: 15 residues. CDR1 and CDR2 from the germline V gene are LNHNV and YYDKDF (reference sequence). The V and J ends lost 0 bases and 8 bases, in that order; junction bases with no gene match: 10. The CDR3 sequence is CATSRDQGGLSQQYF. The CDR3 DNA reads TGTGCCACCAGCAGAGATCAAGGGGGCCTCTCCCAGCAGTACTTC.

This sequence joins TRBV4-1 and TRBJ1-5; a weak D match, TRBD1 (5 bases). CDR1 and CDR2 (germline): MGHRA, YSYEKL. CDR3 length equals 15 residues. The ends were cut back, 3 bases at V and 3 bases at J, with 12 bases in the middle. CDR3 loop: CASSQGREDNQPQHF. The DNA of the CDR3 is TGCGCCAGCAGCCAGGGGCGGGAAGACAATCAGCCCCAGCATTTT.

The chain combines TRBV27 with TRBJ2-1; TRBD2 matches at 7 bases. Germline V gene data show CDR1 as MNHEY and CDR2 as SMNVEV (reference sequence). The V gene end was trimmed by 2 bases and the J gene end by 2 bases; junction bases not matched to a gene: 6. The CDR3 contains 16 residues. The CDR3 coding sequence is TGTGCCAGCAGTTTAAGGGCTAGCGGAACCTACAATGAGCAGTTCTTC. Translating gives CASSLRASGTYNEQFF.

This clone turned up a few times. The chain joins TRBV7-9 to TRBJ1-1; 9 positions agree with TRBD1. With V trimmed by 5 bases and J by 11 bases, 9 bases remained unmatched. This CDR3 has 13 residues. Per germline, CDR1 SEHNR and CDR2 FQNEAQ (reference sequence). The CDR3 nucleotides read TGTGCCAGCAGCCCGGACCGGGACAGGGCGGCTTTCTTT. It encodes CASSPDRDRAAFF. Combining the CDR3 with reference TRBV7-9 and TRBJ1-1 gives the whole variable domain DTGVSQNPRHKITKRGQNVTFRCDPISEHNRLYWYRQTLGQGPEFLTYFQNEAQLEKSRLLSDRFSAERPKGSFSTLEIQRTEQGDSAMYLCASSPDRDRAAFFGQGTRLTVV.

This clone was detected only a few times. The V call is TRBV5-6, the J call TRBJ1-5; D is unclear. The V end lost 2 bases, the J end lost 6 bases, and 6 bases lay between the germline ends. From germline, CDR1 is SGHDT and CDR2 YYEEEE. The CDR3 sequence is 12 residues long. The CDR3 loop reads CASSFSGQPQHF. CDR3 bases: TGTGCCAGCAGCTTTTCCGGTCAGCCCCAGCATTTT.

This clone was seen repeatedly, ten times or more. The chain couples TRBV29-1 to TRBJ2-1; TRBD1 is a possible D gene (6 bases). CDR1 and CDR2 (germline): SQVTM, ANQGSEA. V dropped 2 bases and J dropped 8 bases, with 10 bases sitting between them. The CDR3 loop spans 12 amino acids. DNA for the CDR3: TGCAGCGTTGAAACAGGGCGGTATGAGCAGTTCTTC. Translated: CSVETGRYEQFF.

This clone turned up a few times. The chain carries TRBV23-1 and TRBJ1-2; 7 bases are a match to TRBD1. TRBV23-1 is placed among ORFs of uncertain function. The CDR3 spans 15 residues. V shed 5 bases, J shed 8 bases, and the junction held 14 bases outside the gene matches. The CDR3 loop is CASSAQGQRVWGYTF. CDR3 DNA: TGCGCCAGCAGTGCCCAGGGACAGCGGGTATGGGGCTACACCTTC.

J is TRBJ2-1 and V is TRBV27; 7 positions match TRBD2. Germline CDR1 is MNHEY and CDR2 is SMNVEV (reference sequence). J was trimmed by 4 bases and V by 5 bases; bases with no gene match: 8. There are 15 residues in the CDR3. In nucleotides, the CDR3 is TGTGCCAGCAGTCCCGGGACTACACGTTACAATGAGCAGTTCTTC. This encodes CASSPGTTRYNEQFF.

This clone was detected a few times. The J gene is TRBJ2-7, the V gene TRBV7-9; D ambiguous. The CDR3 loop spans 14 amino acids. The ends were cut back, 4 bases at V and 0 bases at J, with 10 bases in the middle. Germline values: CDR1 SEHNR, CDR2 FQNEAQ (reference sequence). The CDR3 DNA reads TGTGCCAGCAGCTCTGACTCGTACTCCTACGAGCAGTACTTC. As protein: CASSSDSYSYEQYF.

This clone was found a few times. The V call is TRBV2, the J call TRBJ1-2; unclear D gene. Germline-derived CDR1 and CDR2 are SNHLY and FYNNEI. The CDR3 spans 13 residues. V lost 3 bases, J lost 2 bases, and 7 bases lay in between. In DNA, the CDR3 is TGTGCCAGCAGTGAGAGGGAAAACTATGGCTACACCTTC. Encoded protein: CASSERENYGYTF. The whole variable domain, filled in from reference TRBV2 and TRBJ1-2, reads EPEVTQTPSHQVTQMGQEVILRCVPISNHLYFYWYRQILGQKVEFLVSFYNNEISEKSEIFDDQFSVERPDGSNFTLKIRSTKLEDSAMYFCASSERENYGYTFGSGTRLTVV.

This clone was seen more than once but under ten times. The chain links TRBV7-2 to TRBJ1-5; 7 bases are a match to TRBD1. This CDR3 region has 12 residues. J was trimmed by 9 bases and V by 5 bases; bases with no gene match: 4. Per germline, CDR1 SGHTA and CDR2 FQGNSA. DNA of the CDR3: TGTGCCAGCAGCATTCCAGGGGGGCCCCAGCATTTT. This translates into CASSIPGGPQHF.

This clone was seen only a few times. This chain uses TRBV28 with TRBJ1-2; TRBD1 agrees at 7 bases. CDR3 size: 14 residues. From germline, CDR1 is MDHEN and CDR2 SYDVKM. V lost 5 bases, J lost 3 bases, and 6 bases stayed unmatched. CDR3 nucleotides: TGTGCCAGCAGTAGCACCACAGGGGACTATGGCTACACCTTC. Its translation is CASSSTTGDYGYTF.

The rearrangement links TRBV7-8 to TRBJ2-1; 14 bases line up with TRBD2. The CDR3 consists of 16 residues. J lost 8 bases, V lost 5 bases, and 8 bases had no gene match. Per germline, CDR1 SGHVS and CDR2 FQNEAQ. The DNA for the CDR3 is TGTGCCAGCAGCGTCAGACTAGCGGGGGGGCTCGATGAGCAGTTCTTC. Protein product: CASSVRLAGGLDEQFF.

This clone has more than one count but fewer than ten. The genes are TRBV9 and TRBJ2-5, with D possibly being TRBD1 (6 bases). Trimming stripped 0 bases from V and 2 bases from J, with 8 bases between. The CDR3 sequence is 14 residues long. Germline CDR1 and CDR2: SGDLS and YYNGEE. The CDR3 loop is CASSVGGQQETQYF. As DNA, the CDR3 is TGTGCCAGCAGCGTAGGAGGACAGCAAGAGACCCAGTACTTC. The full variable domain, with the rest looked up from reference TRBV9 and TRBJ2-5, is DSGVTQTPKHLITATGQRVTLRCSPRSGDLSVYWYQQSLDQGLQFLIQYYNGEERAKGNILERFSAQQFPDLHSELNLSSLELGDSALYFCASSVGGQQETQYFGPGTRLLVL.

The chain combines TRBV7-2 with TRBJ1-2, with D hard to call. Germline CDR1 and CDR2: SGHTA and FQGNSA. Trimming removed 5 bases at V and 7 bases at J, with 11 bases between. The CDR3 totals 12 residues. The CDR3 nucleotides read TGTGCCAGCAGCCCCGTCCGGGTTGGCTACACCTTC. This codes for CASSPVRVGYTF.

This clone was counted only a few times. V usage is TRBV30 and J usage is TRBJ2-1; a weak D match, TRBD2 (6 bases). This CDR3 has 14 residues. Germline CDR1 is GTSNPN and CDR2 is SVGIG (reference sequence). V lost 2 bases, J lost 6 bases, and 14 bases lay in between. CDR3 DNA sequence: TGTGCCTGGAGTTTACGGTCGCGGGGCAATGAGCAGTTCTTC. Amino acids: CAWSLRSRGNEQFF. The complete variable domain, with remaining parts taken from reference TRBV30 and TRBJ2-1, reads SQTIHQWPATLVQPVGSPLSLECTVEGTSNPNLYWYRQAAGRGLQLLFYSVGIGQISSEVPQNLSASRPQDRQFILSSKKLLLSDSGFYLCAWSLRSRGNEQFFGPGTRLTVL.

A few counts support this clone. The rearrangement links TRBV2 to TRBJ2-1; 8 nucleotides match TRBD1. Germline assignment: CDR1 SNHLY and CDR2 FYNNEI. The CDR3 runs to 15 residues. Trimming removed 4 bases from V and 0 bases from J; junction bases left unmatched: 2. CDR3 DNA sequence: TGTGCCAGCAGTGGAACAGGGGGCTCCTACAATGAGCAGTTCTTC. This gives the protein CASSGTGGSYNEQFF.

The genes are TRBV18 and TRBJ2-1; 7 bases match TRBD1. The CDR3 runs to 13 residues. J lost 10 bases, V lost 3 bases, and 6 bases had no gene match. The V gene's germline CDR1 is KGHSH and CDR2 LQKENI. The CDR3 reads CASSPYRDSEQFF. The CDR3 DNA reads as TGTGCCAGCTCACCCTACCGGGACAGCGAGCAGTTCTTC.